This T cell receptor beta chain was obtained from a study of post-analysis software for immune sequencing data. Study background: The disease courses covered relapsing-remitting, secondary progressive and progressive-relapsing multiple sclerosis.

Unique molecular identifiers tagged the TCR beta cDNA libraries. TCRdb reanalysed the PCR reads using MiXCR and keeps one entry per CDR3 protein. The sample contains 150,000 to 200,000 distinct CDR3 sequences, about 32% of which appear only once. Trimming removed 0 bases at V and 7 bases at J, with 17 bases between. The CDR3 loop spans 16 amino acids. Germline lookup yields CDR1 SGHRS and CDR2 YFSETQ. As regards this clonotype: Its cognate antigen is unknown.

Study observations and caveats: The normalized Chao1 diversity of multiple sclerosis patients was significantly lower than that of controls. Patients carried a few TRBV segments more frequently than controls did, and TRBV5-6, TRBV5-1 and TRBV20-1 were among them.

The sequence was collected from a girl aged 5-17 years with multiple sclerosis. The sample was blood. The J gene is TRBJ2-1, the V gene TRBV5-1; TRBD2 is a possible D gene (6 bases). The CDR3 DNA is TGCGCCAGCAGCTTGGTTTTGGGACTTCTACCTAATGAGCAGTTCTTC. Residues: CASSLVLGLLPNEQFF.